Listed below are T cell receptor beta chains from one sample, sequenced in a study of T-cell reconstitution after alpha-beta-depleted transplantation in children. TCRdb re-derived calls from the PCR reads in MiXCR, one entry per CDR3 protein. This table holds about 490,000 distinct CDR3 sequences, more than 9% found once. Sequenced here: PBMCs, sampled before TCRalphabeta/CD19-depleted stem cell transplant. Every receptor here comes from a child aged 2-15 years with inherited bone marrow failure, due to receive a stem cell transplant. The CDR3 runs from the conserved cysteine through the conserved F or W. The order of the fields is D gene, CDR3 length, V gene, clone size, J gene, CDR3 protein, CDR3 DNA. A D gene is named only where the DNA matches it firmly. Not all rows give a size; the values are once, few, many and, for expanded clones, a class.

d_gene: -
len: 11
v_gene: TRBV30
abundance: -
j_gene: TRBJ1-1
CDR3aa: CAWSFATEAFF
CDR3nt: TGTGCCTGGAGTTTTGCTACTGAAGCTTTCTTT

d_gene: TRBD2
len: 18
v_gene: TRBV4-3
abundance: -
j_gene: TRBJ2-3
CDR3aa: CASSPGTSGRMSTDTQYF
CDR3nt: TGCGCCAGCAGCCCCGGGACTAGCGGGAGGATGAGCACAGATACGCAGTATTTT

d_gene: -
len: 14
v_gene: TRBV5-5
abundance: few
j_gene: TRBJ1-2
CDR3aa: CASSLWGTNYGYTF
CDR3nt: TGTGCCAGCAGCTTGTGGGGCACCAACTATGGCTACACCTTC

d_gene: TRBD2
len: 15
v_gene: TRBV20-1
abundance: few
j_gene: TRBJ2-4
CDR3aa: CSARDWGLSKNIQYF
CDR3nt: TGCAGTGCTAGAGATTGGGGACTATCCAAAAACATTCAGTACTTC

d_gene: -
len: 15
v_gene: TRBV6-5
abundance: many
j_gene: TRBJ2-7
CDR3aa: CASSYSHRPPHEQYF
CDR3nt: TGTGCCAGCAGTTACTCGCACAGGCCACCCCACGAGCAGTACTTC

d_gene: -
len: 17
v_gene: TRBV19
abundance: -
j_gene: TRBJ2-1
CDR3aa: CASSIDPGGSSYNEQFF
CDR3nt: TGTGCCAGTAGTATAGATCCTGGGGGTTCCTCCTACAATGAGCAGTTCTTC

d_gene: -
len: 12
v_gene: TRBV29-1
abundance: many
j_gene: TRBJ1-2
CDR3aa: CSVSRANYGYTF
CDR3nt: TGCAGCGTGTCGAGGGCTAACTATGGCTACACCTTC

d_gene: -
len: 12
v_gene: TRBV2
abundance: many
j_gene: TRBJ2-5
CDR3aa: CASKPEVETQYF
CDR3nt: TGTGCCAGCAAGCCAGAAGTAGAGACCCAGTACTTC

d_gene: TRBD2
len: 17
v_gene: TRBV5-1
abundance: -
j_gene: TRBJ2-7
CDR3aa: CASSLALAGGPPYEQYF
CDR3nt: TGCGCCAGCAGCTTGGCGCTAGCGGGAGGGCCGCCGTACGAGCAGTACTTC

d_gene: TRBD2
len: 17
v_gene: TRBV4-3
abundance: many
j_gene: TRBJ2-1
CDR3aa: CASSQDGTSGTDNEQFF
CDR3nt: TGCGCCAGCAGCCAAGATGGGACTAGCGGCACCGACAATGAGCAGTTCTTC

d_gene: -
len: 13
v_gene: TRBV4-3
abundance: many
j_gene: TRBJ2-7
CDR3aa: CASSRDFSYEQYF
CDR3nt: TGCGCCAGCAGCCGGGACTTCTCCTACGAGCAGTACTTC

d_gene: -
len: 15
v_gene: TRBV10-3
abundance: many
j_gene: TRBJ1-3
CDR3aa: CAISAGRSSGNTIYF
CDR3nt: TGTGCCATCAGTGCGGGACGGAGCTCTGGAAACACCATATATTTT

d_gene: -
len: 16
v_gene: TRBV1
abundance: many
j_gene: TRBJ2-3
CDR3aa: CTSSQPSGRATDTQYF
CDR3nt: TGCACCAGCAGCCAACCGAGCGGGAGGGCCACAGATACGCAGTATTTT

d_gene: TRBD2
len: 18
v_gene: TRBV24-1
abundance: many
j_gene: TRBJ2-1
CDR3aa: CATSDLQTSESSYNEQFF
CDR3nt: TGTGCCACCAGTGATTTGCAAACTAGCGAGAGTTCCTACAATGAGCAGTTCTTC

d_gene: -
len: 11
v_gene: TRBV20-1
abundance: few
j_gene: TRBJ2-4
CDR3aa: CSARGHYIQYF
CDR3nt: TGCAGTGCTAGAGGACATTACATTCAGTACTTC

d_gene: TRBD1
len: 16
v_gene: TRBV10-2
abundance: few
j_gene: TRBJ1-2
CDR3aa: CASSRTGGGGDYGYTF
CDR3nt: TGCGCCAGCAGTCGGACAGGGGGCGGCGGGGACTATGGCTACACCTTC

d_gene: -
len: 11
v_gene: TRBV29-1
abundance: many
j_gene: TRBJ1-2
CDR3aa: CSGTVNYGYTF
CDR3nt: TGCAGCGGCACAGTTAACTATGGCTACACCTTC

d_gene: -
len: 14
v_gene: TRBV27
abundance: many
j_gene: TRBJ2-7
CDR3aa: CASSLTAQNYEQYF
CDR3nt: TGTGCCAGCAGTTTAACCGCGCAGAACTACGAGCAGTACTTC

d_gene: TRBD2
len: 18
v_gene: TRBV5-1
abundance: -
j_gene: TRBJ2-7
CDR3aa: CASSTYGLVGDPDYEQYF
CDR3nt: TGCGCCAGCAGCACCTACGGACTAGTGGGAGATCCTGATTACGAGCAGTACTTC

d_gene: -
len: 13
v_gene: TRBV19
abundance: -
j_gene: TRBJ2-1
CDR3aa: CASSIWGSWEQFF
CDR3nt: TGTGCCAGTAGTATATGGGGCAGCTGGGAGCAGTTCTTC

d_gene: -
len: 13
v_gene: TRBV20-1
abundance: many
j_gene: TRBJ2-7
CDR3aa: CSARFYEDYEQYF
CDR3nt: TGCAGTGCTAGATTCTACGAAGACTACGAGCAGTACTTC

d_gene: TRBD2
len: 16
v_gene: TRBV4-3
abundance: many
j_gene: TRBJ2-7
CDR3aa: CASSQDRLAGGDEQYF
CDR3nt: TGCGCCAGCAGCCAAGATCGACTAGCGGGAGGGGACGAGCAGTACTTC

d_gene: -
len: 12
v_gene: TRBV7-2
abundance: -
j_gene: TRBJ2-7
CDR3aa: CASMTDTAEQYF
CDR3nt: TGTGCCAGCATGACCGACACTGCAGAGCAGTACTTC

d_gene: -
len: 14
v_gene: TRBV27
abundance: many
j_gene: TRBJ2-7
CDR3aa: CASSSGLKYYEQYF
CDR3nt: TGTGCCAGCAGTTCGGGACTTAAATACTACGAGCAGTACTTC

d_gene: TRBD2
len: 14
v_gene: TRBV7-2
abundance: many
j_gene: TRBJ2-7
CDR3aa: CASSSSGGSYEQYF
CDR3nt: TGTGCCAGCAGTTCTAGCGGGGGATCCTACGAGCAGTACTTC

d_gene: TRBD2
len: 16
v_gene: TRBV4-2
abundance: many
j_gene: TRBJ2-7
CDR3aa: CASSLETSGSLYEQYF
CDR3nt: TGTGCCAGCAGCCTAGAGACTAGCGGGAGTCTCTACGAGCAGTACTTC

d_gene: -
len: 14
v_gene: TRBV14
abundance: -
j_gene: TRBJ2-7
CDR3aa: CASSQWEGANEQYF
CDR3nt: TGTGCCAGCAGCCAATGGGAGGGGGCGAACGAGCAGTACTTC

d_gene: -
len: 14
v_gene: TRBV7-9
abundance: -
j_gene: TRBJ2-2
CDR3aa: CASSQWTETGELFF
CDR3nt: TGTGCCAGCAGCCAGTGGACGGAAACCGGGGAGCTGTTTTTT

d_gene: TRBD1
len: 15
v_gene: TRBV7-2
abundance: many
j_gene: TRBJ2-7
CDR3aa: CASSLSPTGGYEQYF
CDR3nt: TGTGCCAGCAGCTTATCCCCGACAGGGGGCTACGAGCAGTACTTC

d_gene: -
len: 12
v_gene: TRBV7-2
abundance: many
j_gene: TRBJ2-1
CDR3aa: CASSEGFGEQFF
CDR3nt: TGTGCCAGCAGCGAAGGTTTCGGTGAGCAGTTCTTC

d_gene: TRBD2
len: 16
v_gene: TRBV29-1
abundance: many
j_gene: TRBJ2-1
CDR3aa: CSVLTSGRGRYNEQFF
CDR3nt: TGCAGCGTCCTGACTAGCGGGAGAGGTCGCTACAATGAGCAGTTCTTC

d_gene: TRBD2
len: 15
v_gene: TRBV20-1
abundance: many
j_gene: TRBJ2-1
CDR3aa: CSARDWTSPYNEQFF
CDR3nt: TGCAGTGCTAGGGACTGGACTAGCCCCTACAATGAGCAGTTCTTC

d_gene: -
len: 15
v_gene: TRBV15
abundance: -
j_gene: TRBJ2-7
CDR3aa: CATSTVRGPSYEQYF
CDR3nt: TGTGCCACCAGCACCGTCAGGGGACCTTCCTACGAGCAGTACTTC

d_gene: -
len: 13
v_gene: TRBV29-1
abundance: many
j_gene: TRBJ2-7
CDR3aa: CSVALPSTYEQYF
CDR3nt: TGCAGCGTCGCCTTGCCGTCAACCTACGAGCAGTACTTC

d_gene: -
len: 14
v_gene: TRBV21-1
abundance: -
j_gene: TRBJ2-2
CDR3aa: CASSNFQGTGELFF
CDR3nt: TGTGCCAGCAGCAATTTCCAGGGCACCGGGGAGCTGTTTTTT

d_gene: TRBD1
len: 16
v_gene: TRBV5-4
abundance: many
j_gene: TRBJ2-1
CDR3aa: CASSRTGTGIYNEQFF
CDR3nt: TGTGCCAGCAGCAGAACCGGGACAGGGATCTACAATGAGCAGTTCTTC

d_gene: -
len: 13
v_gene: TRBV7-6
abundance: many
j_gene: TRBJ1-1
CDR3aa: CASSLSGETEAFF
CDR3nt: TGTGCCAGCAGCTTATCAGGGGAGACTGAAGCTTTCTTT

d_gene: -
len: 14
v_gene: TRBV6-2/TRBV6-3
abundance: many
j_gene: TRBJ1-5
CDR3aa: CASSYEQDLQPQHF
CDR3nt: TGTGCCAGCAGTTACGAACAGGACCTCCAACCCCAGCATTTT